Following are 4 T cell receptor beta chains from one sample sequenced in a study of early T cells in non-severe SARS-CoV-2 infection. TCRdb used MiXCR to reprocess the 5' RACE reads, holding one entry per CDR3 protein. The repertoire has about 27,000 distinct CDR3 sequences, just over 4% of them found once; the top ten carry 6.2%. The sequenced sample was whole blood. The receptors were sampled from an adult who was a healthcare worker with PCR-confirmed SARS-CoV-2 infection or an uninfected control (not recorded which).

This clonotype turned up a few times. CDR3: CSARYGTGSYDNEQFF. The CDR3 nucleotides read TGCAGTGCTAGGTATGGGACAGGAAGTTATGACAATGAGCAGTTCTTC. The chain has TRBV20-1 and TRBJ2-1, with TRBD1 matching over 8 bases. The CDR3 is 16 residues long. In germline, CDR1 is DFQATT, CDR2 SNEGSKA (reference sequence). V shed 3 bases, J shed 5 bases, and the junction held 12 bases outside the gene matches.

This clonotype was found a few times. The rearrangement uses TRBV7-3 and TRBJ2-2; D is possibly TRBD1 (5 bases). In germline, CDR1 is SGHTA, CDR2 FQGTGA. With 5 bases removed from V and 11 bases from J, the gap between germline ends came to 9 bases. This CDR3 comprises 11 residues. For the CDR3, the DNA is TGTGCCAGCAGCACAGGCCCTGAGCTGTTTTTT. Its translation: CASSTGPELFF.

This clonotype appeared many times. In nucleotides, the CDR3 is TGTGCCAGTAGTATGAGGGGAATTAGCAACTATGGCTACACCTTC. Protein sequence: CASSMRGISNYGYTF. The V call is TRBV19, the J call TRBJ1-2; tentative D call: TRBD1 (5 bases). CDR3 length equals 15 residues. The ends were cut back, 3 bases at V and 2 bases at J, with 13 bases in the middle. Germline lookup yields CDR1 LNHDA and CDR2 SQIVND (reference sequence).

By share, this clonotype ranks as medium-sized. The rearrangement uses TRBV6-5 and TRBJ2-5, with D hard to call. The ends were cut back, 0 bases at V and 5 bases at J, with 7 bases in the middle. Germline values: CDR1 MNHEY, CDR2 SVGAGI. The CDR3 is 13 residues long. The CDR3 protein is CASSYSDGETQYF. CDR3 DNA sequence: TGTGCCAGCAGTTACTCAGACGGGGAGACCCAGTACTTC.